This T cell receptor (beta chain) came from a study of cytomegalovirus exposure and HLA in healthy donors. As for the study in general: Sequencing of roughly 180 million T cells in an earlier analysis found under 120 million unique TCR beta sequences.

The PCR made use of 60 Vbeta and 13 Jbeta primers. Clones were read by immunoSEQ multiplex PCR, and TCRdb kept only the in-frame ones, dropping some. The table shows under 150,000 clones, with 72% occurring only once. CDR1 is SNHLY, CDR2 FYNNEI, per germline. Losses at the gene ends were 3 bases for V and 5 bases for J; bases not matched to a gene: 3. The CDR3 runs 14 residues. This receptor was taken from a man in his forties or fifties in good health and CMV-seronegative. Sample: PBMCs. The chain is built from TRBV2 and TRBJ2-5; 10 bases line up with TRBD2. The CDR3 coding sequence is TGTGCCAGCAGTGACGTTAGCGGGGGGGAGACCCAGTACTTC. This translates into CASSDVSGGETQYF.